This is a list of T cell receptor beta chains from one sample in a study of OX40 agonist ivuxolimab in advanced cancers. Sequenced by immunoSEQ multiplex PCR; TCRdb stores in-frame clones only, minus some. The data contain about 71,000 clones, about 81% of them singletons. The sample in question was CD4+ or CD8+ T cells sorted from blood, obtained in a trial of the OX40 agonist ivuxolimab. All receptors derive from an adult with an advanced solid tumor such as melanoma, head and neck, liver or kidney cancer. Both conserved end residues are part of each CDR3. D genes are given only for firm matches. For some rows the clone size is stated as once, few or many, or as a class when expanded; others skip it.

TRBV5-1	-	-	13	TRBJ1-1	TGCGCCAGCAGCTTAATCCCGAACACTGAAGCTTTCTTT	CASSLIPNTEAFF
TRBV29-1	-	TRBD1	12	TRBJ1-5	TGCAGCACTAAGGACAGGTCAGGGCCCCAGCATTTT	CSTKDRSGPQHF
TRBV30	-	TRBD1	15	TRBJ1-2	TGTGCCTGGAGGGACGGACAGGGTTCAAACTATGGCTACACCTTC	CAWRDGQGSNYGYTF
TRBV7-2	-	-	16	TRBJ1-1	TGTGCCAGCAGTTTCCCCCTTGAGGGTGTGAACACTGAAGCTTTCTTT	CASSFPLEGVNTEAFF
TRBV5-1	-	TRBD1	14	TRBJ2-7	TGCGCCAGCAGCACCGGACAGGGCGCGGAGGAGCAGTACTTC	CASSTGQGAEEQYF
TRBV27	-	-	17	TRBJ1-5	TGTGCCAGCAGTTTACAGGGTTCAAGGTGGGGGAATCAGCCCCAGCATTTT	CASSLQGSRWGNQPQHF
TRBV27	many	TRBD1	15	TRBJ2-7	TGTGCCAGCAGCCGAAAGGGACAGGGGGCCTACGAGCAGTACTTC	CASSRKGQGAYEQYF
TRBV2	-	TRBD2	14	TRBJ2-5	TGTGCCAGCATTCGACTAGCGGCCCAAGAGACCCAGTACTTC	CASIRLAAQETQYF
TRBV5-1	-	TRBD1	14	TRBJ2-1	TGCGCCAGCAGCTATGAGACAGGGCTCAGTGAGCAGTTCTTC	CASSYETGLSEQFF
TRBV7-2	-	-	15	TRBJ1-2	TGTGCCAGCAGCTTTGGGGCGGGGGCGGCTTTTGGCTACACCTTC	CASSFGAGAAFGYTF
TRBV10-3	once	TRBD1	13	TRBJ1-1	TGTGCCATCAGGGAGGGACAGGGCACTGAAGCTTTCTTT	CAIREGQGTEAFF
TRBV4-2	-	TRBD1	16	TRBJ1-5	TGTGCCAGCAGCGGACAGGGGGGTTGGGAGGGTCAGCCCCAGCATTTT	CASSGQGGWEGQPQHF
TRBV7-2	-	-	14	TRBJ1-2	TGTGCCACCGCTAGATCCGGGGGTCTCTATGGCTACACCTTC	CATARSGGLYGYTF
TRBV6-5	-	-	16	TRBJ2-1	TGTGCCAGCAGTTACTGGTCCGCCCGTGGGGGAAATGAGCAGTTCTTC	CASSYWSARGGNEQFF
TRBV7-9	-	-	14	TRBJ2-1	TGTGCCAGCAGACCAACAGGGGAGGACAATGAGCAGTTCTTC	CASRPTGEDNEQFF
TRBV5-4	-	-	13	TRBJ2-3	TGTGCCAGCAGCTTGGGTTTTTCGGATACGCAGTATTTT	CASSLGFSDTQYF
TRBV25-1	-	TRBD2	15	TRBJ2-5	TGTGCCAGCGCTATAGCGGGGACGGCGGGAGAGACCCAGTACTTC	CASAIAGTAGETQYF
TRBV9	-	TRBD1	15	TRBJ1-6	TGTGCCAGCAGCTCGGGACAGCTAATTAATTCACCCCTCCACTTT	CASSSGQLINSPLHF
TRBV6-5	-	-	12	TRBJ1-1	TGTGCCAGCGGGGGCGGTCTCATAACGACTTTCTTT	CASGGGLITTFF
TRBV6-1	-	TRBD1	15	TRBJ2-2	TGTGCCAGCAGTGAAGGGACAGGGGACACCGGGGAGCTGTTTTTT	CASSEGTGDTGELFF
TRBV5-1	-	TRBD1	15	TRBJ2-1	TGCGCCAGCAGCCCCCGACAGGGGCCCTACAATGAGCAGTTCTTC	CASSPRQGPYNEQFF
TRBV4-2	-	-	14	TRBJ1-5	TGTGCCAGCAAAGACCGCTCTACAGGTCAGCCCCAGCATTTT	CASKDRSTGQPQHF
TRBV4-1	-	-	16	TRBJ1-1	TGCGCCAGCAGCCCCGCCGCGAACGTTGCAGCCACTGAAGCTTTCTTT	CASSPAANVAATEAFF
TRBV5-1	-	-	14	TRBJ2-1	TGCGCCAGCGCTCGGGCAGGGCTCATTGGTGAGCAGTTCTTC	CASARAGLIGEQFF
TRBV7-7	-	-	16	TRBJ2-7	TGTGCTAGCAGCGTCCGGACGAGATTGACCTACTACGAGCAGTACTTC	CASSVRTRLTYYEQYF
TRBV4-3	-	-	16	TRBJ2-3	TGCGCCAGCAGCCGAGGGGGGAGGGCTGCTAGAGATACGCAGTATTTT	CASSRGGRAARDTQYF
TRBV9	-	-	15	TRBJ2-4	TGTGCCAGCAGCACGAGGCCTGAAGAAGGAAACATTCAGTACTTC	CASSTRPEEGNIQYF
TRBV6-5	once	TRBD1	15	TRBJ1-2	TGTGCCAGCAGGATCCAAACAGGGGCGATCTATGGCTACACCTTC	CASRIQTGAIYGYTF
TRBV5-1	-	-	14	TRBJ2-7	TGCGCCAGCAGCTTGTGGGGATCCTCCTACGAGCAGTACTTC	CASSLWGSSYEQYF
TRBV6-5	once	TRBD2	14	TRBJ2-7	TGTGCCAGCAGTGCCGGGACTATCCGGTCCGAGCAGTACTTC	CASSAGTIRSEQYF
TRBV7-3	-	-	15	TRBJ2-7	TGTGCCAGCAGCTTAAACCCAGGCTACTCGTACGAGCAGTACTTC	CASSLNPGYSYEQYF